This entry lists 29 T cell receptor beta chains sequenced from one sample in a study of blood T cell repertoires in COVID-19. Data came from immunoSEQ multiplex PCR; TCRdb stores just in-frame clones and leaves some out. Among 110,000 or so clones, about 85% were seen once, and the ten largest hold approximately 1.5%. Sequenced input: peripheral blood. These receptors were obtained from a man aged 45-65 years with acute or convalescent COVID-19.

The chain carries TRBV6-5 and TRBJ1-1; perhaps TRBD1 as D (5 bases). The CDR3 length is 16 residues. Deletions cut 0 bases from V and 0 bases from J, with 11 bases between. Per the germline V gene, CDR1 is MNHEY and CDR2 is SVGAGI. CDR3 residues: CASSYSGTGVNTEAFF. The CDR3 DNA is TGTGCCAGCAGTTACTCGGGCACAGGCGTGAACACTGAAGCTTTCTTT.

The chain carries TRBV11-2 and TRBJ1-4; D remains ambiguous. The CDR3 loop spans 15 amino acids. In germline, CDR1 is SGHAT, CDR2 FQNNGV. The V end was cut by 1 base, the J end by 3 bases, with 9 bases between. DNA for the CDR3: TGTGCCAGCAGCTTAGGAGGGCAGCCTAATGAAAAACTGTTTTTT. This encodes CASSLGGQPNEKLFF.

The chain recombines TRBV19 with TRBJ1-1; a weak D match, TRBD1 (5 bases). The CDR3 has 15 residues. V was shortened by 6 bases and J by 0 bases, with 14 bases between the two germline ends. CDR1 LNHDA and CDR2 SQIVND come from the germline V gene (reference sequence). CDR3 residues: CASRPGPTVNTEAFF. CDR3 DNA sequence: TGTGCCAGTAGGCCAGGCCCGACAGTGAACACTGAAGCTTTCTTT. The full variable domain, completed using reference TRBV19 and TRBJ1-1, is DGGITQSPKYLFRKEGQNVTLSCEQNLNHDAMYWYRQDPGQGLRLIYYSQIVNDFQKGDIAEGYSVSREKKESFPLTVTSAQKNPTAFYLCASRPGPTVNTEAFFGQGTRLTVV.

The CDR3 coding sequence is TGTGCCAGCACCAAGGGACAGGGAGATCTGTTTCAGCCCCAGCATTTT. As protein: CASTKGQGDLFQPQHF. The chain has TRBV6-6 and TRBJ1-5; 9 bases line up with TRBD1. The length of the CDR3 is 16 residues. Germline V gene lookup returns CDR1 MNHNY and CDR2 SVGAGI (reference sequence). Trimming took 7 bases from V and 6 from J; bases not matched to a gene: 13.

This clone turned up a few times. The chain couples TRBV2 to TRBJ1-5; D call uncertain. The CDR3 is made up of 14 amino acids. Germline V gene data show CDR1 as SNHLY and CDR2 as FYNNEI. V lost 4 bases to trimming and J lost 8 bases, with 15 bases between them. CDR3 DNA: TGTGCCAGCAGTGGAAATGGAGCCCTAAAGCCCCAGCATTTT. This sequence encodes CASSGNGALKPQHF.

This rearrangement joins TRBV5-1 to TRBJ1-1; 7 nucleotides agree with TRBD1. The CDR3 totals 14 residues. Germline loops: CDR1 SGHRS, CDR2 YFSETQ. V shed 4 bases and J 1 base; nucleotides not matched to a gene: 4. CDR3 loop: CASSTGTANTEAFF. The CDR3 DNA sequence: TGCGCCAGCAGCACAGGGACAGCGAACACTGAAGCTTTCTTT.

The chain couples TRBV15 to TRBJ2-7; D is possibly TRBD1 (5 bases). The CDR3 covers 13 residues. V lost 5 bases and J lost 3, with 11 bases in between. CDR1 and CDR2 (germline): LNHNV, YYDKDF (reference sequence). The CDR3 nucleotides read TGTGCCACCAGCGATACAGGTTACTACGAGCAGTACGTC. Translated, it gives CATSDTGYYEQYV.

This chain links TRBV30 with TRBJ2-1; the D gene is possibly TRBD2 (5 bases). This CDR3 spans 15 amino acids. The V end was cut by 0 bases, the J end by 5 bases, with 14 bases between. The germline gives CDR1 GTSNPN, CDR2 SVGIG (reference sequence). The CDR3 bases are TGTGCCTGGAGTGTTTGGGAGCGACCTAACAATGAGCAGTTCTTC. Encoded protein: CAWSVWERPNNEQFF.

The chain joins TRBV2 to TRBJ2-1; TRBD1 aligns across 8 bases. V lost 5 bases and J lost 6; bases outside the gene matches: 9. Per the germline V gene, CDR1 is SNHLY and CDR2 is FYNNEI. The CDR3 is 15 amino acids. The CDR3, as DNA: TGTGCCAGCAGTTATGACAGGGGAGGTCGCAATGAGCAGTTCTTC. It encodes CASSYDRGGRNEQFF.

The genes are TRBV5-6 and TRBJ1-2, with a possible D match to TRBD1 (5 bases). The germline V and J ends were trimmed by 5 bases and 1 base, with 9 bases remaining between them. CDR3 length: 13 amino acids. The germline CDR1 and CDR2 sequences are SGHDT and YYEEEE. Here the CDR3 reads CASSTGRNYGYTF. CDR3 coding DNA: TGTGCCAGCAGTACAGGTCGTAACTATGGCTACACCTTC.

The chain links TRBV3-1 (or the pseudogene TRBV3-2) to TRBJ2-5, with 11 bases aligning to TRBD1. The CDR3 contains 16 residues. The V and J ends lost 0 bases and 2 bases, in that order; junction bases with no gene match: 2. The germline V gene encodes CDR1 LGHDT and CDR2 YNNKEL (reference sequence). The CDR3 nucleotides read TGTGCCAGCAGCCAAGATGGGACAGGGGGTCAAGAGACCCAGTACTTC. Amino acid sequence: CASSQDGTGGQETQYF.

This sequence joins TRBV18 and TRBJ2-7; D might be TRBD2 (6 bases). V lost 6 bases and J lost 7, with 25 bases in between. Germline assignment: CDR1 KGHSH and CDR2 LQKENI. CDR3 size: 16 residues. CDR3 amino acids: CASSQGPGLLLGEQYF. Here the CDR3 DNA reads TGTGCCAGCTCTCAGGGACCGGGACTGCTGTTGGGAGAGCAGTACTTC.

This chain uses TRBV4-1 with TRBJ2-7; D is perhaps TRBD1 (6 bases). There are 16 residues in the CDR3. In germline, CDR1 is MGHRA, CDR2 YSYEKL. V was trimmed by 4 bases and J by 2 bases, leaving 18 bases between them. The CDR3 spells CASSRQAGTSAYEQYF. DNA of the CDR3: TGCGCCAGCAGCCGACAAGCCGGGACATCCGCCTACGAGCAGTACTTC.

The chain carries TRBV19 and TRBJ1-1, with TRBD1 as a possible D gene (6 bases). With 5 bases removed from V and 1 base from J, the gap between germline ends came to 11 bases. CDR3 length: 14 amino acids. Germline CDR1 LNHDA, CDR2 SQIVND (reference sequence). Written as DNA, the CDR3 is TGTGCCAGTAGTCCACAGGGAACGAACACTGAAGCTTTCTTT. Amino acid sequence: CASSPQGTNTEAFF.

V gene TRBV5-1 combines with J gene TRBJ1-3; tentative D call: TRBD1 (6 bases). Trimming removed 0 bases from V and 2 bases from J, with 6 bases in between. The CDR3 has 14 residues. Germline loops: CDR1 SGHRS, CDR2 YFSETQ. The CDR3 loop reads CASSLDRAGNTIYF. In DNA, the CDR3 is TGCGCCAGCAGCTTGGACAGGGCTGGAAACACCATATATTTT.

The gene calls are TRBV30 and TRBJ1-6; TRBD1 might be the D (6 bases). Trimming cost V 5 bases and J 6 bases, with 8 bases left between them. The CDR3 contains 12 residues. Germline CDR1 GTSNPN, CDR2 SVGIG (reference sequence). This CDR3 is CAWGQPNSPLHF. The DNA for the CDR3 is TGTGCCTGGGGACAGCCTAATTCACCCCTCCACTTT.

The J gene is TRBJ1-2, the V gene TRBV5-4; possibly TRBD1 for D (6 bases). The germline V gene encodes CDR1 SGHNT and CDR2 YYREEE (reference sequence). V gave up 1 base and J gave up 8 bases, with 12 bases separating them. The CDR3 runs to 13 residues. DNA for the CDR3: TGTGCCAGCAGCTTGACAGGGATAGAAGGCTACACCTTC. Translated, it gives CASSLTGIEGYTF.

CDR3 sequence: CASSQDPTPRGGSPLHF. As DNA, the CDR3 is TGTGCCAGCAGCCAAGATCCGACACCCCGGGGGGGTTCACCCCTCCACTTT. The chain joins TRBV4-2 to TRBJ1-6; maybe TRBD1 (5 bases). This CDR3 is built from 17 residues. V was cut by 0 bases and J by 9 bases, with 18 bases left in between. The germline gives CDR1 LGHNA, CDR2 YNFKEQ.

The CDR3: CASSLTETGNTIYF. In DNA, the CDR3 is TGCGCCAGCAGTTTGACAGAGACTGGAAACACCATATATTTT. V usage is TRBV5-1 and J usage is TRBJ1-3, with D tentatively TRBD1 (5 bases). V lost 5 bases, J lost 2 bases, and 11 bases lay in between. Germline CDR1 SGHRS, CDR2 YFSETQ. The CDR3 has 14 amino acids.

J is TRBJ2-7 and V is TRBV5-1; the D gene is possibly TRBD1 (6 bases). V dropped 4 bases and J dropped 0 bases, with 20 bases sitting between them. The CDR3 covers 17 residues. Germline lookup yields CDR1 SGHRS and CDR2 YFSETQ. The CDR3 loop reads CASSANFGPQGSYEQYF. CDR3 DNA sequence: TGCGCCAGCAGCGCAAACTTCGGGCCACAGGGCTCCTACGAGCAGTACTTC.

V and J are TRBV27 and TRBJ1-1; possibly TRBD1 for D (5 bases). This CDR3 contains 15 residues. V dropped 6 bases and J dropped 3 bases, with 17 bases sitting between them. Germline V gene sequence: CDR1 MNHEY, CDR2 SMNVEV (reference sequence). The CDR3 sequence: CASSWSRRGDTEAFF. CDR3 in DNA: TGTGCCAGCAGCTGGTCAAGGCGGGGGGACACTGAAGCTTTCTTT.

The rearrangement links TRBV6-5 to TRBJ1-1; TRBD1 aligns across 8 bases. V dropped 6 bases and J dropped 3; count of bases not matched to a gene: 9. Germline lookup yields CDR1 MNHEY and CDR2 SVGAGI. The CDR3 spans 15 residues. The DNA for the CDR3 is TGTGCCAGCAGACCCACGGCGACAGGGGACACTGAAGCTTTCTTT. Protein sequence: CASRPTATGDTEAFF.

The CDR3 nucleotides are TGTGCCAGCAGCTTAGTGACGACAGGCAGAAATTCACCCCTCCACTTT. It translates to CASSLVTTGRNSPLHF. The chain joins TRBV7-9 to TRBJ1-6, with D possibly TRBD1 on 6 matching bases. CDR3 length: 16 residues. Germline values: CDR1 SEHNR, CDR2 FQNEAQ (reference sequence). With 1 base removed from V and 7 bases from J, the gap between germline ends came to 14 bases. The entire variable domain, with the rest obtained from reference TRBV7-9 and TRBJ1-6, is as follows: DTGVSQNPRHKITKRGQNVTFRCDPISEHNRLYWYRQTLGQGPEFLTYFQNEAQLEKSRLLSDRFSAERPKGSFSTLEIQRTEQGDSAMYLCASSLVTTGRNSPLHFGNGTRLTVT.

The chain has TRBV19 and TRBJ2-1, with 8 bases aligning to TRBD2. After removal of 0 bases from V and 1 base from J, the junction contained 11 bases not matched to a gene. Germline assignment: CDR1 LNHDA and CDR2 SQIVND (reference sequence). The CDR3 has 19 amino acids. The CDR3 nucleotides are TGTGCCAGTAGTATAGATTTACTCGTTAGCGGGGATTCCTACAATGAGCAGTTCTTC. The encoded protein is CASSIDLLVSGDSYNEQFF.

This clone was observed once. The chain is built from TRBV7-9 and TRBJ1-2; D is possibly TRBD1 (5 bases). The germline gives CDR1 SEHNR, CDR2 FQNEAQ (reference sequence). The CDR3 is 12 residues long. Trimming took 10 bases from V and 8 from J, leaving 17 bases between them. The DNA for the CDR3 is TGTGCCATCCCGGTAGGGGCATGGGGCTACACCTTC. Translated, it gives CAIPVGAWGYTF.

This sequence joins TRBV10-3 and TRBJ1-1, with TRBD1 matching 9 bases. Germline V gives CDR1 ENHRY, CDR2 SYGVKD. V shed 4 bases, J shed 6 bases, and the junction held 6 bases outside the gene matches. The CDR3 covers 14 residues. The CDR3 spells CAISGGRQGAEAFF. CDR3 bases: TGTGCCATCAGTGGGGGGAGACAGGGGGCTGAAGCTTTCTTT.

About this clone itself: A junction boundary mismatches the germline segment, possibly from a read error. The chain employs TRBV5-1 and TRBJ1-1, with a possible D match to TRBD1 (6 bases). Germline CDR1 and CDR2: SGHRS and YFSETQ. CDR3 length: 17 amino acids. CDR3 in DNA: TGCGCCAGCAGTTTGGGACACGGGGACTTCATGAACACTGAAGCTTTCTTT. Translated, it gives CASSLGHGDFMNTEAFF.

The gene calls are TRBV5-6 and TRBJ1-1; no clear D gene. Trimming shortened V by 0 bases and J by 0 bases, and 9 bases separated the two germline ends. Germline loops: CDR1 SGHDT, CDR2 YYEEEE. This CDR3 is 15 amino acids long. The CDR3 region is CASSLGQVMNTEAFF. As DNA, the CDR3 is TGTGCCAGCAGCTTGGGGCAGGTCATGAACACTGAAGCTTTCTTT.

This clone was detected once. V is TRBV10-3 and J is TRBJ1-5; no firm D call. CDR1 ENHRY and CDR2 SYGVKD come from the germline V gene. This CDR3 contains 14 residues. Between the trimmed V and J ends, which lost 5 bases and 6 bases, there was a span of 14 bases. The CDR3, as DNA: TGTGCCATCAGTCCCGGGTCTGAGGGTCAGCCCCAGCATTTT. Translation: CAISPGSEGQPQHF.